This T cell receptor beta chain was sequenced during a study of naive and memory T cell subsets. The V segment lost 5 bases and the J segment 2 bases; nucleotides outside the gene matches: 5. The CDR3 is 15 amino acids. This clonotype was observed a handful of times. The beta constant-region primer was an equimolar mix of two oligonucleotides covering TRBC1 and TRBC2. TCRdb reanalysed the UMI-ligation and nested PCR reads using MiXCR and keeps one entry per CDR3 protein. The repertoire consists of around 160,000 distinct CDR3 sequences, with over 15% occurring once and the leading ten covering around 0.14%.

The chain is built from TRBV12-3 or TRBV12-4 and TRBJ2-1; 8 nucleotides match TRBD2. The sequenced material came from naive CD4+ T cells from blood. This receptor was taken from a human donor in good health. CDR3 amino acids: CASSLLAETYNEQFF. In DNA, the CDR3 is TGTGCCAGCAGTCTACTAGCGGAGACCTACAATGAGCAGTTCTTC.